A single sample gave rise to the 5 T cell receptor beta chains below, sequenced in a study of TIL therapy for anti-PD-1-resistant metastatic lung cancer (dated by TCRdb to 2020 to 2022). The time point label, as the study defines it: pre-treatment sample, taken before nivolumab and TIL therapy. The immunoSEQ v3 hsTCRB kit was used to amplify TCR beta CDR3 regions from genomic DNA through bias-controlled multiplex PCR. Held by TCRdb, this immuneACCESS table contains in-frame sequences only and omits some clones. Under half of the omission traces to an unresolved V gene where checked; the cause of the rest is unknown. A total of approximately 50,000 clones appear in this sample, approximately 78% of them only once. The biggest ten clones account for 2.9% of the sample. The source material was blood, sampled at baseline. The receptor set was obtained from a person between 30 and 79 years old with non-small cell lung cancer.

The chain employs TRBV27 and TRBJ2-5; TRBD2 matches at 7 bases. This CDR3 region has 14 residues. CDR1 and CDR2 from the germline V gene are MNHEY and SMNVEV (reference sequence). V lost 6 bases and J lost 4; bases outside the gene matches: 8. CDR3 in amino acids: CASRPWRELETQYF. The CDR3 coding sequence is TGTGCCAGCAGACCCTGGCGGGAGTTAGAGACCCAGTACTTC.

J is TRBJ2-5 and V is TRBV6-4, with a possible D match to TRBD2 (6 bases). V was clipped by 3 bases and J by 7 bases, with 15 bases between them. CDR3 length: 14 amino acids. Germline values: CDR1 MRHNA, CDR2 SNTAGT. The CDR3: CASSEYGGDGTQYF. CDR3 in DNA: TGTGCCAGCAGTGAATATGGCGGGGACGGGACCCAGTACTTC.

The DNA for the CDR3 is TGCAGCGTTGATGGCGGGGGGAGCACAGATACGCAGTATTTT. Its translation is CSVDGGGSTDTQYF. The chain has TRBV29-1 and TRBJ2-3; 8 positions agree with TRBD2. From germline, CDR1 is SQVTM and CDR2 ANQGSEA. V was pared by 3 bases and J by 0 bases, with 2 bases of the junction left unmatched. The CDR3 loop spans 14 amino acids.

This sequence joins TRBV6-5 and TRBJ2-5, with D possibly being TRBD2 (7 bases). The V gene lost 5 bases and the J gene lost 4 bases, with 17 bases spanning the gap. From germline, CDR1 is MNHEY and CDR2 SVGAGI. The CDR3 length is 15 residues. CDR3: CASSIGGAPRETQYF. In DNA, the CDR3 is TGTGCCAGCAGTATAGGGGGGGCGCCTAGAGAGACCCAGTACTTC.

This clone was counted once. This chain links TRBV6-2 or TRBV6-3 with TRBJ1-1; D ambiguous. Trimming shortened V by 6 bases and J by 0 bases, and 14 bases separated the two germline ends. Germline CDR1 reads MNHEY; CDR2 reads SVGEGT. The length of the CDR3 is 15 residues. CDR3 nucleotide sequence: TGTGCCAGCAGCCCTGCGGATCAAGTGAACACTGAAGCTTTCTTT. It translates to CASSPADQVNTEAFF.